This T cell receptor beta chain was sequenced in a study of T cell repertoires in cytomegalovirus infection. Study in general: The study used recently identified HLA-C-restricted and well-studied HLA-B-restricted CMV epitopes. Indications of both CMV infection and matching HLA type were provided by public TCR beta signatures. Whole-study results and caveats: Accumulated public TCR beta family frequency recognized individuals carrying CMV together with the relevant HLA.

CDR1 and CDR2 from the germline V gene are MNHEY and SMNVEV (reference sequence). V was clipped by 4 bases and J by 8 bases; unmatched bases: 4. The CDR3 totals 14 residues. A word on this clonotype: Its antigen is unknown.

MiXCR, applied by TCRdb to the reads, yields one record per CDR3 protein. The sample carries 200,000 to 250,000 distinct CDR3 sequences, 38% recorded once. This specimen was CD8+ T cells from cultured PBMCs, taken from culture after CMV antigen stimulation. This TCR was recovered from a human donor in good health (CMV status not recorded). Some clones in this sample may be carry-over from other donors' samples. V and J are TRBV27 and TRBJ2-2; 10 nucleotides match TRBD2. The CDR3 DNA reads TGTGCCAGCAGTTCCTCTAGCGGGAGTGGGGAGCTGTTTTTT. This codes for CASSSSSGSGELFF.